A selection of T cell receptor beta chains follows, all from one sample in a study of shared clonotypes between healthy human individuals. The assay was immunoSEQ multiplex PCR, and TCRdb's table has in-frame clones only and misses some. The sample includes roughly 2,500,000 clones, 90% to 95% of them seen just once. The sample consisted of naive CD4+ T cells from PBMCs. These receptors were taken from a man aged 18 to 29 in good health. Some clones in this sample may be carry-over from other donors' samples. Both conserved end residues are trimmed from each CDR3. The order of the fields is J gene, CDR3 length, V gene, CDR3 protein.

j_call: TRBJ1-1; cdr3_length: 16; v_call: TRBV5-1; cdr3_aa: ASSPSPLAQGRNTEAF
j_call: TRBJ2-5; cdr3_length: 11; v_call: TRBV5-6; cdr3_aa: ASSRRVRETQY
j_call: TRBJ2-5; cdr3_length: 13; v_call: TRBV19; cdr3_aa: ASSPYRGSGETQY
j_call: TRBJ1-1; cdr3_length: 12; v_call: TRBV28; cdr3_aa: ASTAGTGNTEAF
j_call: TRBJ2-5; cdr3_length: 13; v_call: TRBV28; cdr3_aa: ASSPGGSRRETQY
j_call: TRBJ2-2; cdr3_length: 12; v_call: TRBV14; cdr3_aa: ASSQQGYTGELF
j_call: TRBJ2-2; cdr3_length: 11; v_call: TRBV5-8; cdr3_aa: ASSLVLAMQLF
j_call: TRBJ2-4; cdr3_length: 13; v_call: TRBV6-6; cdr3_aa: ASSYPPAGENIQY
j_call: TRBJ2-3; cdr3_length: 12; v_call: TRBV10-1; cdr3_aa: ASASGTRADTQY
j_call: TRBJ1-5; cdr3_length: 11; v_call: TRBV28; cdr3_aa: ASRTAGNQPQH
j_call: TRBJ2-2; cdr3_length: 16; v_call: TRBV7-9; cdr3_aa: ASSLARWGRSNTGELF
j_call: TRBJ2-7; cdr3_length: 13; v_call: TRBV28; cdr3_aa: ASRPGGPVGYEQY
j_call: TRBJ2-3; cdr3_length: 13; v_call: TRBV9; cdr3_aa: ASSLTSGRIDTQY